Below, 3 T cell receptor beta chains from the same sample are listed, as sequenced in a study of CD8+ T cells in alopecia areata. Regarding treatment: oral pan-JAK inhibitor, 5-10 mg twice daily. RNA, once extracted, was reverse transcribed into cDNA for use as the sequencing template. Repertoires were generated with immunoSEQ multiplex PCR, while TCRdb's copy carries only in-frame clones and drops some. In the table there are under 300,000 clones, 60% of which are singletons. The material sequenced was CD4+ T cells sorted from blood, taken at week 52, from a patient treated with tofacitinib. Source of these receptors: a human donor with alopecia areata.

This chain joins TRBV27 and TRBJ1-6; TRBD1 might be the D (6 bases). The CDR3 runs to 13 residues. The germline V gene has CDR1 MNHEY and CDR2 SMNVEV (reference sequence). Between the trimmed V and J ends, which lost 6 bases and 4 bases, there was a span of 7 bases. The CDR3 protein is CASRGQYNSPLHF. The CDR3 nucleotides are TGTGCCAGCAGGGGACAATATAATTCACCCCTCCACTTT.

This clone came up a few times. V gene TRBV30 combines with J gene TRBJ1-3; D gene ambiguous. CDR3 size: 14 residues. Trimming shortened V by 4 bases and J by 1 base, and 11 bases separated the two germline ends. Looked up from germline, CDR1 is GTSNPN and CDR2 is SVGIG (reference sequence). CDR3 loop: CAWNPGSSGNTIYF. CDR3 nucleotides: TGTGCCTGGAACCCAGGCTCGTCTGGAAACACCATATATTTT.

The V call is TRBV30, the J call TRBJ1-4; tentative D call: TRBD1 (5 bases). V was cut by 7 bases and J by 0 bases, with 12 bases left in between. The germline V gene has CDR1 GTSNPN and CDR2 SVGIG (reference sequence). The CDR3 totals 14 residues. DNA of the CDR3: TGTGCCTCCCTCTCAGGGACAACTAATGAAAAACTGTTTTTT. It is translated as CASLSGTTNEKLFF.